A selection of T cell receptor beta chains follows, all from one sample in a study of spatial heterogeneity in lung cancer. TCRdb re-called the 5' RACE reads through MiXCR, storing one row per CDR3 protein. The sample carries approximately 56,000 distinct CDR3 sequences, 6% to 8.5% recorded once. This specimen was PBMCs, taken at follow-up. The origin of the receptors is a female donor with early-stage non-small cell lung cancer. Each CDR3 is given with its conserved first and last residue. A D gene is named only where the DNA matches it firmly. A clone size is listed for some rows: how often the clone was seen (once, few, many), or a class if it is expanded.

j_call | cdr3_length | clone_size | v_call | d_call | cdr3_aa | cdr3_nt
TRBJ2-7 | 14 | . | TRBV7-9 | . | CASSSSGAGGEQYF | TGTGCCAGCAGCTCCAGCGGGGCAGGGGGCGAGCAGTACTTC
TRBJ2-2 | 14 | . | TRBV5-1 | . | CASGYTANTGELFF | TGCGCCAGCGGTTACACCGCGAACACCGGGGAGCTGTTTTTT
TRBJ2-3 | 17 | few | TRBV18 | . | CASSPQTVGASTDTQYF | TGTGCCAGCTCACCTCAAACGGTCGGGGCTAGCACAGATACGCAGTATTTT
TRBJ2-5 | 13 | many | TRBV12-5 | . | CASGLDVQETQYF | TGTGCTAGTGGTTTGGACGTACAAGAGACCCAGTACTTC
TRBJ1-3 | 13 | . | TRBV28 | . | CASSLLAGNTIYF | TGTGCCAGCAGTTTATTGGCTGGAAACACCATATATTTT
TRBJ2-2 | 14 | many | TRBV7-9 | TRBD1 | CASGQGTNTGELFF | TGTGCCAGCGGACAGGGGACTAACACCGGGGAGCTGTTTTTT
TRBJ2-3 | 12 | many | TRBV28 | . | CASSLFADTQYF | TGTGCCAGCAGTTTATTCGCGGATACGCAGTATTTT
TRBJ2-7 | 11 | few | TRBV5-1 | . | CASSWSHEQYF | TGCGCCAGCAGCTGGAGCCACGAGCAGTACTTC
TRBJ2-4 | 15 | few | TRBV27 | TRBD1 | CASSAYRGQMDIQYF | TGTGCCAGCAGTGCATACAGGGGACAAATGGACATTCAGTACTTC
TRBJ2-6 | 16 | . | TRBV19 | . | CASSPLRSSGANVLTF | TGTGCCAGTAGCCCGCTTCGGAGCTCTGGGGCCAACGTCCTGACTTTC
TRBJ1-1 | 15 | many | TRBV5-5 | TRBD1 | CASSPGTGVNTEAFF | TGTGCCAGCAGCCCAGGGACAGGAGTGAACACTGAAGCTTTCTTT
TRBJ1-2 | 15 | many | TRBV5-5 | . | CASSLEWTANYGYTF | TGTGCCAGCAGCTTGGAGTGGACAGCGAACTATGGCTACACCTTC
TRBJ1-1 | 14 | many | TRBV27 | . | CASSLRAMNTEAFF | TGTGCCAGCAGTTTAAGGGCCATGAACACTGAAGCTTTCTTT
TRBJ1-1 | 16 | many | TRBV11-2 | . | CASSLASSRGNTEAFF | TGTGCCAGCAGCTTGGCATCTAGTCGGGGGAACACTGAAGCTTTCTTT
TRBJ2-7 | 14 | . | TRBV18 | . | CASSQRDNYYEQYF | TGTGCCAGCTCACAGAGGGACAATTACTACGAGCAGTACTTC
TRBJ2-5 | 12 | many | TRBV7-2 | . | CASSLNRETQYF | TGTGCCAGCAGCTTAAACAGGGAGACCCAGTACTTC
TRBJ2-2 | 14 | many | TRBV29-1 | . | CSVIGSVETGELFF | TGCAGTGTTATAGGGTCGGTGGAGACCGGGGAGCTGTTTTTT
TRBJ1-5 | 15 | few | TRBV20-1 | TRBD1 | CSGIDRVRGNQPQHF | TGCAGTGGGATCGACAGGGTGAGGGGCAATCAGCCCCAGCATTTT
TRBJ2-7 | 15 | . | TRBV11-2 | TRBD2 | CASSFLNSGGGEQYF | TGTGCCAGCAGCTTCCTAAACAGCGGGGGTGGTGAGCAGTACTTC
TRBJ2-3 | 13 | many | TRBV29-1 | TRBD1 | CSALTGFTDTQYF | TGCAGCGCTCTGACAGGGTTCACAGATACGCAGTATTTT
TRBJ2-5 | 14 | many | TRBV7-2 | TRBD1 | CASSEGTAAETQYF | TGTGCCAGCTCAGAGGGGACAGCGGCTGAGACCCAGTACTTC
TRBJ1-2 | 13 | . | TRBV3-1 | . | CASSLRQSYGYTF | TGTGCCAGCAGCCTCCGACAGAGCTATGGCTACACCTTC
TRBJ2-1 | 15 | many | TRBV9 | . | CASSLTSQVVNEQFF | TGTGCCAGCAGTCTAACTAGCCAGGTCGTAAATGAGCAGTTCTTC
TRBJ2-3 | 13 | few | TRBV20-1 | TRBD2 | CSVRTSGTDTQYF | TGCAGTGTTCGGACTAGCGGCACAGATACGCAGTATTTT